Each of the 3 T cell receptor beta chains below was sequenced from the same sample in a study of T cell repertoires in cytomegalovirus infection. TCRdb analysed the reads with MiXCR anew, one entry per CDR3 protein. The sample consists of 680,000 or so distinct CDR3 sequences, 33% of them appearing once. These receptors lack a known antigen. Sample: cultured PBMCs, taken from culture after CMV antigen stimulation. Source of these receptors: a human donor in good health (CMV status not recorded). Some clones in this sample may be carry-over from other donors' samples.

The chain has TRBV20-1 and TRBJ1-5; possible D gene TRBD1, 5 bases. The CDR3 is 13 amino acids. Germline lookup yields CDR1 DFQATT and CDR2 SNEGSKA (reference sequence). V lost 3 bases to trimming and J lost 1 base, with 7 bases between them. In DNA, the CDR3 is TGCAGTGCTAGGCGGGACAGCAATCAGCCCCAGCATTTT. Residues: CSARRDSNQPQHF.

This clonotype has a handful of counts. This chain joins TRBV7-9 and TRBJ1-1; D is unresolved. The germline V and J ends were trimmed by 1 base and 9 bases, with 12 bases remaining between them. Germline V gives CDR1 SEHNR, CDR2 FQNEAQ (reference sequence). The CDR3 is 13 amino acids. The CDR3 is CASSLVPSYKAFF. CDR3 nucleotide sequence: TGTGCCAGCAGCTTAGTTCCTAGTTATAAAGCTTTCTTT.

This clonotype was counted a few times. The J gene is TRBJ1-5, the V gene TRBV6-1; a possible D gene is TRBD1 (5 bases). With 2 bases removed from V and 0 bases from J, the gap between germline ends came to 17 bases. The CDR3 runs 18 residues. Germline CDR1 reads MNHNS; CDR2 reads SASEGT. CDR3 residues: CASSEPMTESYSNQPQHF. The CDR3, as DNA: TGTGCCAGCAGTGAACCAATGACAGAGAGCTATAGCAATCAGCCCCAGCATTTT.